This TCR beta chain was identified in a study of blood T cell repertoires in COVID-19 (dated by TCRdb to 2018 to 2021). For the wider study: Samples from collaborators originated in the United States, Italy and Spain and spanned both the acute and convalescent phases of COVID-19. The prospective study material was composed of cDNA or gDNA derived from T cells, B-cell-depleted T cells, or PBMCs. The dataset comprised deeply sampled blood TCRbeta repertoires from subjects exposed to, actively infected with, or recovered from COVID-19. The repertoires were released in a freely available public database meant as a resource for research on the immune response to SARS-CoV-2. The samples were drawn from the first 160 participants of the ongoing ImmuneRACE study and from more than 1,000 subjects provided by 6 global collaborators. Sample metadata almost always included a de-identified subject ID, COVID-19 status, age in years and sex. Where available, HLA class I and class II types were obtained from metadata supplied by the sample provider rather than from assay-based typing.

This clone turned up a few times. Its cognate antigen has yet to be identified. No qualities accompany the bases; no much larger clone lies one base away. Enrolling through a virtual design, the prospective study's participants ranged in age from roughly 18 to 89 years and lived across about two dozen United States geographic areas. In the prospective study, cohorts were assigned on the basis of participant-reported clinical history obtained from a screening survey and a study questionnaire. In the prospective study, mobile phlebotomists collected whole blood, serum and a nasopharyngeal or oropharyngeal swab from each participant. Over an approximately 2-month period, participants in the prospective study had the option of providing additional blood draws and questionnaires. Before DNA extraction, prospective study blood samples were shipped either frozen or at room temperature. V is pared back by 4 bases and J by 0 bases, with 7 bases lying between the germline termini. The germline V gene specifies SQVTM as CDR1 and ANQGSEA as CDR2. Spanning cysteine to phenylalanine, the CDR3 consists of 13 amino acids. Just the 39-base CDR3 DNA is kept, in frame starting at base 1.

TCRbeta CDR3 regions were amplified from genomic DNA using the immunoSEQ Assay, a bias-controlled multiplex PCR. For the original study's pipeline: Within the assay, amplification of reference gene primers was used to estimate how many nucleated cells each sample contained. Sequence reads were collapsed and filtered to measure the absolute abundance of every unique TCRbeta CDR3 rearrangement. Productive Simpson clonality was computed per sample as the square root of Simpson's diversity index over productive rearrangements. Drawn from immuneACCESS, this table holds only the in-frame rearrangements with V and J called that TCRdb kept. Clones are partly lost; checked studies trace under half to an unresolved V gene and leave the rest unexplained. Clone size and V and J calls were adopted from that table, with D and trimming inferred from the DNA. Recorded for this sample are around 130,000 clones; about 80% of them occurred a single time. The top ten constitute 2.4% of the sample.

Points the paper makes about the study in general: The quantity of clinical and demographic metadata differed by source and by participant and was supplied without curation.

The chain links TRBV29-1 with TRBJ1-3; too little of a D gene remains to name it. Sequenced input: PBMCs or T cells enriched from blood (not recorded which). The receptor was isolated from a man aged 40-55 years with acute COVID-19. The CDR3 reads as follows: CSVGLISGNTIYF. The nucleotide sequence reads TGCAGCGTTGGACTGATCTCTGGAAACACCATATATTTT. With the portions outside the CDR3 filled from the reference TRBV29-1 and TRBJ1-3 genes, the complete variable region becomes SAVISQKPSRDICQRGTSLTIQCQVDSQVTMMFWYRQQPGQSLTLIATANQGSEATYESGFVIDKFPISRPNLTFSTLTVSNMSPEDSSIYLCSVGLISGNTIYFGEGSWLTVV.